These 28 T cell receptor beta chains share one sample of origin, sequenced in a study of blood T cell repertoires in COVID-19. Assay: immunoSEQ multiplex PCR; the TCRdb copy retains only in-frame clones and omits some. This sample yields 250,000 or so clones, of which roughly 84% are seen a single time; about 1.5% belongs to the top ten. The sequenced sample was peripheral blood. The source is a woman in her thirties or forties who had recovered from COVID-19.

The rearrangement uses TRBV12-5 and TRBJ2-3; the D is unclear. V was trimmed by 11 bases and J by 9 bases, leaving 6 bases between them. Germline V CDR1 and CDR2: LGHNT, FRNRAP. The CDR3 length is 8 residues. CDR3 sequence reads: CAPPTQYF. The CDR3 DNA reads TGTGCTCCTCCCACGCAGTATTTT.

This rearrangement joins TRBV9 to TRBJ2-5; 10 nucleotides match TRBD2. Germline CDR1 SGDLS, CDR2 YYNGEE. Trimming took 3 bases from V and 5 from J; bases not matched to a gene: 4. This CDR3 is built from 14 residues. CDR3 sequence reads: CASSEAGGRETQYF. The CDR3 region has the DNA TGTGCCAGCAGCGAAGCGGGGGGGAGGGAGACCCAGTACTTC.

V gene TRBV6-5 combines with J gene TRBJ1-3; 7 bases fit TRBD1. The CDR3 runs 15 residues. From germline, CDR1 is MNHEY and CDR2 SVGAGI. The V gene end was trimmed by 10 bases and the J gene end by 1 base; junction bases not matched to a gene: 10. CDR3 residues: CATRDEGQSGNTIYF. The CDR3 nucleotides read TGTGCCACCCGGGACGAGGGACAGTCTGGAAACACCATATATTTT.

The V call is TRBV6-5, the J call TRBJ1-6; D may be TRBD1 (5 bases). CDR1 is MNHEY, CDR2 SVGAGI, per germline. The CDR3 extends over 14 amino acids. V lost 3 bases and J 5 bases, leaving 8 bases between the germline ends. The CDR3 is CASSYSGNNSPLHF. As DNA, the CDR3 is TGTGCCAGCAGTTATTCAGGGAATAATTCACCCCTCCACTTT.

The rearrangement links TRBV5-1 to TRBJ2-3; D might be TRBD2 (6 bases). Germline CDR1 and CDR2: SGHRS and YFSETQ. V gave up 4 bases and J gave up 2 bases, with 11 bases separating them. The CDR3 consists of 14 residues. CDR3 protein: CASSDGLNTDTQYF. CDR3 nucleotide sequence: TGCGCCAGCAGCGACGGACTAAACACAGATACGCAGTATTTT.

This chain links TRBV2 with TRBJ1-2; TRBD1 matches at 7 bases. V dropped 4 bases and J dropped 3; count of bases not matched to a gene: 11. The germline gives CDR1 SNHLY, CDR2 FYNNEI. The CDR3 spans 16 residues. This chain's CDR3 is CASSAGTAQGDYGYTF. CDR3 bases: TGTGCCAGCAGTGCCGGGACAGCCCAAGGAGACTATGGCTACACCTTC.

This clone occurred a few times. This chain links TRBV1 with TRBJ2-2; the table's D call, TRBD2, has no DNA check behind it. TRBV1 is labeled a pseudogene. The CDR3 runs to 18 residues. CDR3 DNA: TGCACCAGCAGCCGCAATAAAGCTAGCGGGGGCCCCCGGGAGGAGCTGTTTTTT. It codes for CTSSRNKASGGPREELFF.

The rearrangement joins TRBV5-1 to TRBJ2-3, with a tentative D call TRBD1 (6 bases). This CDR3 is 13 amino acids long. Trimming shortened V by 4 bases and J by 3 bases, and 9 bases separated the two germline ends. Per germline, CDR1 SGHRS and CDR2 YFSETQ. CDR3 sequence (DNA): TGCGCCAGCAGCGCCCAGGGGACAGATACGCAGTATTTT. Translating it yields CASSAQGTDTQYF.

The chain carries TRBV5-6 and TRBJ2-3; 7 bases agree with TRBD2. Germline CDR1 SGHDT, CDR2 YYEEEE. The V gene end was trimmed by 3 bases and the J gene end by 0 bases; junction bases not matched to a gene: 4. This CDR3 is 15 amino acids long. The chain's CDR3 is CASSSRLASTDTQYF. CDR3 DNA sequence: TGTGCCAGCAGCTCCCGACTAGCTAGCACAGATACGCAGTATTTT.

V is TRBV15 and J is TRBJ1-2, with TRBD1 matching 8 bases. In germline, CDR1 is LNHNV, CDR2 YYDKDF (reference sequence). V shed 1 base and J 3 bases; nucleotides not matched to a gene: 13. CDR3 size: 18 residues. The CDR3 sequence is CATSRVPGQEAFYYGYTF. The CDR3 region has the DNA TGTGCCACCAGCAGAGTACCGGGACAGGAGGCTTTTTACTATGGCTACACCTTC.

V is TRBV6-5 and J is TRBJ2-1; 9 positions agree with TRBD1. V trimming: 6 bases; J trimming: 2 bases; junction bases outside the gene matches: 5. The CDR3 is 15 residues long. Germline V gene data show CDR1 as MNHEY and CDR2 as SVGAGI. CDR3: CASSWDRDPYNEQFF. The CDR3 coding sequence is TGTGCCAGCAGCTGGGACAGGGATCCCTACAATGAGCAGTTCTTC.

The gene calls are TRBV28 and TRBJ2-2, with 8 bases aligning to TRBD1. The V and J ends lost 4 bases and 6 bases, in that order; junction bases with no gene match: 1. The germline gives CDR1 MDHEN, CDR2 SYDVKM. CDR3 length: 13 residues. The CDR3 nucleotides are TGTGCCAGCAGTTGGACAGGGTCCGGGGAGCTGTTTTTT. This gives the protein CASSWTGSGELFF.

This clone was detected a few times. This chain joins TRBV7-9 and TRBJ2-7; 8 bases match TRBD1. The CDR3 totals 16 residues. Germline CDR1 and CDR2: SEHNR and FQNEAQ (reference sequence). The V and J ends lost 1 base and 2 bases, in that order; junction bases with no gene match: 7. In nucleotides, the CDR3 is TGTGCCAGCAGCTTAGTGACAGGGGCAGAAACCTACGAGCAGTACTTC. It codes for CASSLVTGAETYEQYF.

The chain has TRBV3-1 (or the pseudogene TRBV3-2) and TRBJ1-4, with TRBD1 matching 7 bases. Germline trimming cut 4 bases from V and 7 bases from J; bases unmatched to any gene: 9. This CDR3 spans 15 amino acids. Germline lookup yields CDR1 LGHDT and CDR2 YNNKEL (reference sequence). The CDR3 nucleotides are TGTGCCAGCAGCCGCGTCGACAGGGATCTTGAAAAACTGTTTTTT. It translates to CASSRVDRDLEKLFF.

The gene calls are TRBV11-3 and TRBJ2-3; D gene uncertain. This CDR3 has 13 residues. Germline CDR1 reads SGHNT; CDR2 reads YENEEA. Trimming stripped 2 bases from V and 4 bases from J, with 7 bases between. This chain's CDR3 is CASSLSRADTQYF. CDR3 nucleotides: TGTGCCAGCAGCTTATCCCGGGCAGATACGCAGTATTTT.

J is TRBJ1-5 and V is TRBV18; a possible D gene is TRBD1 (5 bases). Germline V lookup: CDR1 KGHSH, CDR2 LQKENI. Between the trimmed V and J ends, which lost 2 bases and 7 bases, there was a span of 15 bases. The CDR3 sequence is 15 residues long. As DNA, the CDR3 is TGTGCCAGCTCACCAAAGGTCGGGGCGGGACAGCCCCAGCATTTT. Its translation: CASSPKVGAGQPQHF.

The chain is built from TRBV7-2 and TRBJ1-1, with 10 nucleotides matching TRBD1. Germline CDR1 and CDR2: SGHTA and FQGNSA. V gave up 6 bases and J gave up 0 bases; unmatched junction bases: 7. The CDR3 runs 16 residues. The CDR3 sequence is CASRSRQGAMNTEAFF. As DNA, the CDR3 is TGTGCCAGCAGGAGTAGACAGGGGGCGATGAACACTGAAGCTTTCTTT.

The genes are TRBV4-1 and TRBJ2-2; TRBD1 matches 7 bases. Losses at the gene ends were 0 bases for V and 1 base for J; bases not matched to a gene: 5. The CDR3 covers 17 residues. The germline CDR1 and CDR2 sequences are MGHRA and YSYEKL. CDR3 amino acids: CASSQDTWTGNTGELFF. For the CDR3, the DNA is TGCGCCAGCAGCCAAGACACATGGACAGGGAACACCGGGGAGCTGTTTTTT.

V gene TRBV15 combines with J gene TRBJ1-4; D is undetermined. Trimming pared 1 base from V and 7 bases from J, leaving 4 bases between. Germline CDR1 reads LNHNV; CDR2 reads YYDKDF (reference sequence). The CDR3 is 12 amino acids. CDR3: CATSRGGEKLFF. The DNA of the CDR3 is TGTGCCACCAGCAGAGGAGGTGAAAAACTGTTTTTT.

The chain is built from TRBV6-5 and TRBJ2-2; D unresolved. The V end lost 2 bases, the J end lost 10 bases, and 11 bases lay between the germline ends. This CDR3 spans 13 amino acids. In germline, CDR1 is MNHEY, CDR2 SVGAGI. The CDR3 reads CASSYVLAEELFF. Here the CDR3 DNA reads TGTGCCAGCAGTTACGTTCTGGCTGAGGAGCTGTTTTTT.

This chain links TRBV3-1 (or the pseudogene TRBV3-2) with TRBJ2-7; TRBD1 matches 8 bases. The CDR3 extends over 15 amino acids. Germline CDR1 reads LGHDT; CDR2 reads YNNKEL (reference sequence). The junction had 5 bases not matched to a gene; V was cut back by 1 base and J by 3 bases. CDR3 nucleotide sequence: TGTGCCAGCAGCCAAGGCCAGGGGGCCGACTACGAGCAGTACTTC. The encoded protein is CASSQGQGADYEQYF.

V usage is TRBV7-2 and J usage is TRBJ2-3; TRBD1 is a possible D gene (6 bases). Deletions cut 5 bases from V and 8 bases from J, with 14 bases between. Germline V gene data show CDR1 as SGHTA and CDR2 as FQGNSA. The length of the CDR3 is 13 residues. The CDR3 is CASSPQGIGTQYF. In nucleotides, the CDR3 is TGTGCCAGCAGCCCCCAGGGGATAGGTACGCAGTATTTT.

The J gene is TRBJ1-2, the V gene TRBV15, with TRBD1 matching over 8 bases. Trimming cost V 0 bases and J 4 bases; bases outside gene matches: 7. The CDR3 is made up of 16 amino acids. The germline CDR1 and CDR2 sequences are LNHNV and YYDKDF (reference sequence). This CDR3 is CATSRDGTGDIYGYTF. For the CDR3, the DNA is TGTGCCACCAGCAGAGATGGGACAGGAGACATCTATGGCTACACCTTC.

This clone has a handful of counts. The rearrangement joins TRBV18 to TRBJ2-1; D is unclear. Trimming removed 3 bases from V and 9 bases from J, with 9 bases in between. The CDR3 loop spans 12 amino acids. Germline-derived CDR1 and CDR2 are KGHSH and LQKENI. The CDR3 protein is CASSPPWSEQFF. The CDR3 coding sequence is TGTGCCAGCTCACCCCCTTGGAGTGAGCAGTTCTTC.

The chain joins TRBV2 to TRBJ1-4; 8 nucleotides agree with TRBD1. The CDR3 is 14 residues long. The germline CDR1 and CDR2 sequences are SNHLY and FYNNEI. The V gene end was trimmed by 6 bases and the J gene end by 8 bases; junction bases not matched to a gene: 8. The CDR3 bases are TGTGCCAGCAGCTATGTGTCAGGGGGCGAAAAACTGTTTTTT. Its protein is CASSYVSGGEKLFF.

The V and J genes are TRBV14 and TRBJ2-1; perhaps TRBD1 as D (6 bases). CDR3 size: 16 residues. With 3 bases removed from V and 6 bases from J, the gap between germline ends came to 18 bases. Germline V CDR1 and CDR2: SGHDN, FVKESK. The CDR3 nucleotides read TGTGCCAGCAGCCATTATAAGGGGCGAGGGGGCAATGAGCAGTTCTTC. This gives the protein CASSHYKGRGGNEQFF.

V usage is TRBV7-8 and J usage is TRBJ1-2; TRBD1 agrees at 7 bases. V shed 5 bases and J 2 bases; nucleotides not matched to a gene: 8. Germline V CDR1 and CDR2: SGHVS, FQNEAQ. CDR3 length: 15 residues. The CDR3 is CASSRAGTVNYGYTF. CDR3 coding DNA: TGTGCCAGCAGCCGAGCCGGGACAGTGAACTATGGCTACACCTTC.

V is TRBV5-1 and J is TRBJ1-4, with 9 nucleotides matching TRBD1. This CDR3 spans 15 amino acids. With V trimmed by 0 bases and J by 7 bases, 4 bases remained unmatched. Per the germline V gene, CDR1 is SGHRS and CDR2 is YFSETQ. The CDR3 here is CASSLGTGETEKLFF. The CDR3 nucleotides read TGCGCCAGCAGCTTGGGGACAGGGGAGACTGAAAAACTGTTTTTT. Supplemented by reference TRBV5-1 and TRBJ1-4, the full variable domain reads KAGVTQTPRYLIKTRGQQVTLSCSPISGHRSVSWYQQTPGQGLQFLFEYFSETQRNKGNFPGRFSGRQFSNSRSEMNVSTLELGDSALYLCASSLGTGETEKLFFGSGTQLSVL.